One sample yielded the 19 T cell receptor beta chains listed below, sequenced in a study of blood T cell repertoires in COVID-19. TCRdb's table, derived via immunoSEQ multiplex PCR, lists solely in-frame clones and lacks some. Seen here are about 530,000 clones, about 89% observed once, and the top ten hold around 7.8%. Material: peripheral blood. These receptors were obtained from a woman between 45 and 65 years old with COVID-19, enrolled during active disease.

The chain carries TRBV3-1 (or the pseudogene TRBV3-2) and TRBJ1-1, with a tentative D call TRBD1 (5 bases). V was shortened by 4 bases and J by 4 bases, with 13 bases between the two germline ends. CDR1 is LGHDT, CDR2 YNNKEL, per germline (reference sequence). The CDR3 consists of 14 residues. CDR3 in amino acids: CASSLGVGGTEAFF. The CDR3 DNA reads TGTGCCAGCAGCCTAGGGGTTGGCGGCACTGAAGCTTTCTTT.

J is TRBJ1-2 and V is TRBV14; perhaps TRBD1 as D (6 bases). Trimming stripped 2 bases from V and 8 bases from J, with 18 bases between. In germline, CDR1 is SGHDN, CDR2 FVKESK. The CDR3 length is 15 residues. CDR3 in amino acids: CASSQYAQGPLGYTF. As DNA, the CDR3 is TGTGCCAGCAGCCAATACGCACAGGGTCCCCTAGGCTACACCTTC.

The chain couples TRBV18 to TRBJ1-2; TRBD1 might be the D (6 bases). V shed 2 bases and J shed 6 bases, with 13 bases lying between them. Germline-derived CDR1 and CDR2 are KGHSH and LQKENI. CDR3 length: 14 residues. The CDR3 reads CASSPGGGENGYTF. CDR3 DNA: TGTGCCAGCTCACCAGGCGGGGGCGAGAATGGCTACACCTTC.

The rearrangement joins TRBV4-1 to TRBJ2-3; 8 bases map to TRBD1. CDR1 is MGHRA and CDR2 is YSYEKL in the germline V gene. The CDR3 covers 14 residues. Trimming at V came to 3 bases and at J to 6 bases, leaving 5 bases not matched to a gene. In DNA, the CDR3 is TGCGCCAGCAGCCACCCGACAGGGGCGGATACGCAGTATTTT. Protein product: CASSHPTGADTQYF.

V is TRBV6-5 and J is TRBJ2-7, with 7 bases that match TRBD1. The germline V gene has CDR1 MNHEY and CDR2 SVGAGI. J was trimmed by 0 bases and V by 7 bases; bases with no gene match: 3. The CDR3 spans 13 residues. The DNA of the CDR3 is TGTGCCAGCAAGGGACAGAGCTCCTACGAGCAGTACTTC. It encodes CASKGQSSYEQYF.

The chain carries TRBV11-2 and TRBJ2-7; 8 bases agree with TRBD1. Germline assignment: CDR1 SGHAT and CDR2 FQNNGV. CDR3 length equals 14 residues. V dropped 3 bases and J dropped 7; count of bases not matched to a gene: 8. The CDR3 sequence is CASSLGRGRGEQYF. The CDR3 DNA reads TGTGCCAGCAGCTTGGGCAGGGGGCGAGGGGAGCAGTACTTC.

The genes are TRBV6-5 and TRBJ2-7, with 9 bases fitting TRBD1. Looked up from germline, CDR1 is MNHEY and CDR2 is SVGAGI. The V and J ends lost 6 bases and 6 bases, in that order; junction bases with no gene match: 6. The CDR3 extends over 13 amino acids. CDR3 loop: CASSRGTGIEQYF. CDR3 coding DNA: TGTGCCAGCAGCCGCGGGACAGGGATCGAGCAGTACTTC.

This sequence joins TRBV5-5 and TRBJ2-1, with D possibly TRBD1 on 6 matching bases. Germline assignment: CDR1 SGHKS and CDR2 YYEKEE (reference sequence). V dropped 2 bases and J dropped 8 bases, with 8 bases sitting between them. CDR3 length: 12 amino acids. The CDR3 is CASSLRGYEQFF. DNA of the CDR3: TGTGCCAGCAGCTTAAGGGGGTATGAGCAGTTCTTC.

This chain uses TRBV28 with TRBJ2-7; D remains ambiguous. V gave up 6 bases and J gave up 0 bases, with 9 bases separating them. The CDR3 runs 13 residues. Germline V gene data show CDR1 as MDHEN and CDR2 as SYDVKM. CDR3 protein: CASRPGHSYEQYF. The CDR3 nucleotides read TGTGCCAGCAGGCCAGGTCACTCCTACGAGCAGTACTTC.

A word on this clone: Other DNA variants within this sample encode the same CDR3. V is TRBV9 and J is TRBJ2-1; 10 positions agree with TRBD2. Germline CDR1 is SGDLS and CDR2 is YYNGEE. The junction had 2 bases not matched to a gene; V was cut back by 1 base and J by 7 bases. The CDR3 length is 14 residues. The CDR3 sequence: CASSVTSGDNEQFF. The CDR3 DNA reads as TGTGCCAGCAGCGTAACTAGCGGGGATAATGAGCAGTTCTTC.

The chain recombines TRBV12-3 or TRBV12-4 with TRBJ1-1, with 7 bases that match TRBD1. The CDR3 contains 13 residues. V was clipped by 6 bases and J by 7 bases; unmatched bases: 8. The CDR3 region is CASSPRTGDEAFF. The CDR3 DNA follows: TGTGCCAGCAGCCCAAGGACAGGCGATGAAGCTTTCTTT.

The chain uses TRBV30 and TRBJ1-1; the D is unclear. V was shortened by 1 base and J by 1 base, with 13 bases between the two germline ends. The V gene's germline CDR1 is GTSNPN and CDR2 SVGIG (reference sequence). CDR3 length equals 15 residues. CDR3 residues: CAWSGGGRRNTEAFF. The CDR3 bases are TGTGCCTGGAGTGGAGGAGGACGGAGGAACACTGAAGCTTTCTTT.

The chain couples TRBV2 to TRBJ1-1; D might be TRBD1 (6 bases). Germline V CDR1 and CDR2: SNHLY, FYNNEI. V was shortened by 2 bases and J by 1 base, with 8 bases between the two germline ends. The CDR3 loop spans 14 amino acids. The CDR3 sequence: CASSEWTANTEAFF. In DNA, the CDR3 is TGTGCCAGCAGTGAATGGACAGCGAACACTGAAGCTTTCTTT.

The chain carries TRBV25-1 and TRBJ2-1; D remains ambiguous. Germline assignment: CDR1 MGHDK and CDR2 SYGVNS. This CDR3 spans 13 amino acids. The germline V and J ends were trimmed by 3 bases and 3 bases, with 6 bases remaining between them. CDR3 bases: TGTGCCAGCAGTGACTATTACTACAATGAGCAGTTCTTC. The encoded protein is CASSDYYYNEQFF.

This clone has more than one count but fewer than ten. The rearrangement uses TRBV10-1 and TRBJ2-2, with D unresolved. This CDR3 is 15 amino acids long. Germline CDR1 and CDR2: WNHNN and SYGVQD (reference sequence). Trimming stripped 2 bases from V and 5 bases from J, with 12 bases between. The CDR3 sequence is CASSEDPKETGELFF. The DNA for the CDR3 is TGCGCCAGCAGTGAGGACCCTAAGGAGACCGGGGAGCTGTTTTTT.

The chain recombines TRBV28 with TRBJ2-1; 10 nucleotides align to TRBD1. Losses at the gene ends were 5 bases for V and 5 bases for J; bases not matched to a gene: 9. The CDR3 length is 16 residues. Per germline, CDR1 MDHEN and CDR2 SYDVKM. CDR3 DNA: TGTGCCAGCAGTGCGCCCCGGGACAGGGGCGACAATGAGCAGTTCTTC. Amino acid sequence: CASSAPRDRGDNEQFF.

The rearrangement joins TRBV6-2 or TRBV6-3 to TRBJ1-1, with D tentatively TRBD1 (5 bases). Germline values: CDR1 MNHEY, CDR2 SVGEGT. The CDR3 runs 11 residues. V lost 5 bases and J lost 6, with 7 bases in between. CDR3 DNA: TGTGCCAGCAGTGGGGGGGCTGAAGCTTTCTTT. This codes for CASSGGAEAFF.

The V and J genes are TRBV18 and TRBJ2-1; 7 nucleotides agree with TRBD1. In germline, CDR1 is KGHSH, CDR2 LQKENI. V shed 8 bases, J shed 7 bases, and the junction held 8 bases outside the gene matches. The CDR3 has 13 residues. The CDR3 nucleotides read TGTGCCAGCGCACTGTCGGACAGGAATGAGCAGTTCTTC. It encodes CASALSDRNEQFF.

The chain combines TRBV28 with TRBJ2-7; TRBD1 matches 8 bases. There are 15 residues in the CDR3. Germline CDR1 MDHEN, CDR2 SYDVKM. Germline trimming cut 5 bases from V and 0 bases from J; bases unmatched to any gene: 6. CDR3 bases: TGTGCCAGCAGTGCCTCCGGGACAGGCTCCTACGAGCAGTACTTC. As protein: CASSASGTGSYEQYF. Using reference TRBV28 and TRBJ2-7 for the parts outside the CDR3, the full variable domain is DVKVTQSSRYLVKRTGEKVFLECVQDMDHENMFWYRQDPGLGLRLIYFSYDVKMKEKGDIPEGYSVSREKKERFSLILESASTNQTSMYLCASSASGTGSYEQYFGPGTRLTVT.